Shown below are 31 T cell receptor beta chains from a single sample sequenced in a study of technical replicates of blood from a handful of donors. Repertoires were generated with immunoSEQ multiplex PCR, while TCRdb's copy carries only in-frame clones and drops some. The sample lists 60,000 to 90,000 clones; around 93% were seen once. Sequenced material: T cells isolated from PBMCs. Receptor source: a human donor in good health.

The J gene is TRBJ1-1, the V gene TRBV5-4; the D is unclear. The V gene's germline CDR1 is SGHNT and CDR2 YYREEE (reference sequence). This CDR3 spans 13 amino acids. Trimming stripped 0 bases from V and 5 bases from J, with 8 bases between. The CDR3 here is CASSLGGGTEAFF. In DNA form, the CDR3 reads TGTGCCAGCAGCTTGGGAGGTGGTACTGAAGCTTTCTTT.

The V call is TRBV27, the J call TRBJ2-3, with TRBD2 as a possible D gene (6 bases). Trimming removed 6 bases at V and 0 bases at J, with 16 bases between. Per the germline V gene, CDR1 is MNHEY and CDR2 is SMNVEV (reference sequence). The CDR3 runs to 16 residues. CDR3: CASSRPGTASTDTQYF. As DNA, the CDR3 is TGTGCCAGCAGCCGCCCCGGGACTGCTAGCACAGATACGCAGTATTTT.

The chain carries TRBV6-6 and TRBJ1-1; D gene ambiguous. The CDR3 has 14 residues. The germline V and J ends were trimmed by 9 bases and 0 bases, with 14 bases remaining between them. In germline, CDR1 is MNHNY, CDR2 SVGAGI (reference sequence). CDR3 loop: CASWRETLNTEAFF. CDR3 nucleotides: TGTGCCAGTTGGCGGGAGACATTGAACACTGAAGCTTTCTTT.

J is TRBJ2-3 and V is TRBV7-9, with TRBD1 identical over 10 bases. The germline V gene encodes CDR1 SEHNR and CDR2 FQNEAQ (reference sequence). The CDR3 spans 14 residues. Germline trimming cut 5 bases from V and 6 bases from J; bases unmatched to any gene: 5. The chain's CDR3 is CASSVGQGGDTQYF. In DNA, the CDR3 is TGTGCCAGCAGCGTTGGACAGGGGGGGGATACGCAGTATTTT.

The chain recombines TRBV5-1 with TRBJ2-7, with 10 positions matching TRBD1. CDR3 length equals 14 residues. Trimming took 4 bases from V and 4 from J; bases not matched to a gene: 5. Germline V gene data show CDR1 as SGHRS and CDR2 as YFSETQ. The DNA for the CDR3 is TGCGCCAGCAGCCAGACAGGGGGCTTATACGAGCAGTACTTC. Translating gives CASSQTGGLYEQYF.

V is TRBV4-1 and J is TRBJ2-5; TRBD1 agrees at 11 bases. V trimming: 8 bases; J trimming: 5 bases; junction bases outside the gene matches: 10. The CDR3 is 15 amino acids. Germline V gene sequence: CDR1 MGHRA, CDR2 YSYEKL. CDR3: CASRSWTGGEETQYF. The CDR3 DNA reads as TGCGCCAGCCGAAGCTGGACAGGGGGCGAGGAGACCCAGTACTTC.

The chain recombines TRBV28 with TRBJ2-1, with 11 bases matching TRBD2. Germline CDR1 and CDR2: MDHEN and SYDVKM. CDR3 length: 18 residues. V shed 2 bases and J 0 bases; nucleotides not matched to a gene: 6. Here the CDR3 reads CASSLRLAGGSSYNEQFF. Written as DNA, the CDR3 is TGTGCCAGCAGTTTAAGGCTAGCGGGAGGAAGCTCCTACAATGAGCAGTTCTTC.

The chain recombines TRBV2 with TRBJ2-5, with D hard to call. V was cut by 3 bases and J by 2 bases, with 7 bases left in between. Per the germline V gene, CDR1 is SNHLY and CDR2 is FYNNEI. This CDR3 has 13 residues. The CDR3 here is CASSDGEQETQYF. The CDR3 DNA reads TGTGCCAGCAGTGACGGAGAACAAGAGACCCAGTACTTC.

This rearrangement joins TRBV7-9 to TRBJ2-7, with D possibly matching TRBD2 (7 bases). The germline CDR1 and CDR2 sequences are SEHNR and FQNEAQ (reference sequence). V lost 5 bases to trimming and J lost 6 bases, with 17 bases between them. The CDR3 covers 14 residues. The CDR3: CASSPRGAGGEQYF. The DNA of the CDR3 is TGTGCCAGCAGCCCACGGGGGGCTGGGGGCGAGCAGTACTTC.

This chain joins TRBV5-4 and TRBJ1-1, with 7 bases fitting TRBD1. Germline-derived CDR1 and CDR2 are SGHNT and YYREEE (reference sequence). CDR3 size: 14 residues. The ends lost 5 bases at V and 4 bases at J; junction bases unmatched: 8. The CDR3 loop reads CASSLDSGGTEAFF. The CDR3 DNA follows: TGTGCCAGCAGTCTAGATTCAGGGGGCACTGAAGCTTTCTTT.

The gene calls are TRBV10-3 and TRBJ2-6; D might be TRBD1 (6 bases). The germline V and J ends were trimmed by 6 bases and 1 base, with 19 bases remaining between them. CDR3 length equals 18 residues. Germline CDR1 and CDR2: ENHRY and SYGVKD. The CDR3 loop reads CAISDQNQGRSGANVLTF. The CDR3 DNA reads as TGTGCCATCAGCGATCAGAATCAGGGGCGATCTGGGGCCAACGTCCTGACTTTC.

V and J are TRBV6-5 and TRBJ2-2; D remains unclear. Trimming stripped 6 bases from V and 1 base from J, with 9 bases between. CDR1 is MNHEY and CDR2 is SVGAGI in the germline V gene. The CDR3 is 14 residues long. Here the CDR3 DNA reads TGTGCCAGCAGATTAGCCCTGAACACCGGGGAGCTGTTTTTT. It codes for CASRLALNTGELFF.

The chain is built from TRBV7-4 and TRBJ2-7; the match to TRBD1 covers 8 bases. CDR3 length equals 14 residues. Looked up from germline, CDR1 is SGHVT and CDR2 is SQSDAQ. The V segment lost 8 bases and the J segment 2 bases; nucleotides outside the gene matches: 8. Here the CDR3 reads CASLRTGSPYEQYF. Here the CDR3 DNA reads TGTGCCAGCCTCCGGACAGGGTCGCCCTACGAGCAGTACTTC.

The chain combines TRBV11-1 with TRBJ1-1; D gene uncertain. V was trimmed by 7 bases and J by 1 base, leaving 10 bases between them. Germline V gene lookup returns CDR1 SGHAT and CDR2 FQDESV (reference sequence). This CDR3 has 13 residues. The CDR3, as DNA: TGTGCCAGCACCAGCGGGTGGAACACTGAAGCTTTCTTT. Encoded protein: CASTSGWNTEAFF.

This CDR3 is CASRATGFEQYF. CDR3 coding DNA: TGTGCCAGCAGGGCGACAGGGTTTGAGCAGTACTTC. The chain couples TRBV2 to TRBJ2-7, with 7 bases aligning to TRBD1. The junction had 6 bases not matched to a gene; V was cut back by 6 bases and J by 7 bases. Germline-derived CDR1 and CDR2 are SNHLY and FYNNEI. The CDR3 covers 12 residues.

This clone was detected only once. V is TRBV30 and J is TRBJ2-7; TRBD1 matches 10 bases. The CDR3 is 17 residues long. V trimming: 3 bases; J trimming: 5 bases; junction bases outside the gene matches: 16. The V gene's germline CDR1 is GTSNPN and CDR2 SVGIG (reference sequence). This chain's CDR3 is CAWSAGTGASHSDEQYF. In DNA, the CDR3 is TGTGCCTGGAGCGCCGGGACAGGGGCTTCCCATTCTGACGAGCAGTACTTC.

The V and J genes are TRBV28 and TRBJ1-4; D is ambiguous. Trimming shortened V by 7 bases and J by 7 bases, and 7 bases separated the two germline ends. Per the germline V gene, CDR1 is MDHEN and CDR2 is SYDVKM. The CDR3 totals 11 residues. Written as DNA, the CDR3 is TGTGCCAGCACCTCAGTTGAAAAACTGTTTTTT. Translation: CASTSVEKLFF.

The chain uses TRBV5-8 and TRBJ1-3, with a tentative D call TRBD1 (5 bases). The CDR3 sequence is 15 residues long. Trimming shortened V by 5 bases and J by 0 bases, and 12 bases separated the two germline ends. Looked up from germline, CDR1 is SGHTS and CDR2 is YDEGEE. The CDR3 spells CASSPGHASGNTIYF. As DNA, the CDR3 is TGTGCCAGCAGTCCCGGACATGCCTCTGGAAACACCATATATTTT.

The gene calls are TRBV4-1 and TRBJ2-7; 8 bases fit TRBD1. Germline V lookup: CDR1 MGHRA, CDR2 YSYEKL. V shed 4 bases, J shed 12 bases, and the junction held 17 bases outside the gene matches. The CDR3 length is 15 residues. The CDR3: CASSLQSGQGGWRYF. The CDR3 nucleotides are TGCGCCAGCAGCCTCCAATCTGGACAGGGAGGATGGCGGTACTTC.

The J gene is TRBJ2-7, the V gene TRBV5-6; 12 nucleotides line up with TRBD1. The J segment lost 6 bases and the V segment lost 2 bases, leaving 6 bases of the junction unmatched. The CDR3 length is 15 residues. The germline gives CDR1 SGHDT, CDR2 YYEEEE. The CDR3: CASSLTGTGGFEQYF. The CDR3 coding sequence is TGTGCCAGCAGCTTAACCGGGACAGGGGGCTTCGAGCAGTACTTC.

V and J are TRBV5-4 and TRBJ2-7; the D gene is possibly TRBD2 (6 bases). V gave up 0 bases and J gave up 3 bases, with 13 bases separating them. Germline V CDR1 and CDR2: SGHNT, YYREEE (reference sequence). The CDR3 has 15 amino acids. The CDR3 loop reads CASSLDRDLHYEQYF. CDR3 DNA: TGTGCCAGCAGCTTGGACCGGGACTTACACTACGAGCAGTACTTC.

The CDR3 is CASGLGQTGWSNQPQHF. In nucleotides, the CDR3 is TGTGCTAGTGGTTTGGGGCAGACAGGGTGGAGCAATCAGCCCCAGCATTTT. The rearrangement joins TRBV12-5 to TRBJ1-5, with TRBD1 identical over 7 bases. CDR1 LGHNT and CDR2 FRNRAP come from the germline V gene. V trimming: 1 base; J trimming: 1 base; junction bases outside the gene matches: 7. The CDR3 runs to 17 residues.

The CDR3 DNA is TGTGCCAGCAGCTCAATAGCTTATAGCAATCAGCCCCAGCATTTT. Translated, it gives CASSSIAYSNQPQHF. The chain couples TRBV5-5 to TRBJ1-5; no clear D gene. The germline V and J ends were trimmed by 3 bases and 0 bases, with 10 bases remaining between them. The CDR3 totals 15 residues. Germline values: CDR1 SGHKS, CDR2 YYEKEE (reference sequence).

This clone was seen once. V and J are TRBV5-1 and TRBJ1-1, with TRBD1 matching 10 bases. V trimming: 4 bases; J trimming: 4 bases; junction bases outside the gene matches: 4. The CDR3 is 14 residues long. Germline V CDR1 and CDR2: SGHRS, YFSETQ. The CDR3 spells CASSTTGGPTEAFF. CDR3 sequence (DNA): TGCGCCAGCAGCACGACAGGGGGCCCCACTGAAGCTTTCTTT.

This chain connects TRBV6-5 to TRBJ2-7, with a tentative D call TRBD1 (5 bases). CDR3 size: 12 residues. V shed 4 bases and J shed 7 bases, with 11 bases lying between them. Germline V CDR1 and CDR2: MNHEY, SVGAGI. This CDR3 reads CASSSGDREQYF. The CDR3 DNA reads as TGTGCCAGCAGTTCCGGCGACAGAGAGCAGTACTTC.

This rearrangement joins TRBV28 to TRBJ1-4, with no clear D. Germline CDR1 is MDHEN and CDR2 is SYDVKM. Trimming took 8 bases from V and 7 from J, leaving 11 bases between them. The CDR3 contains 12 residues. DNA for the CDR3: TGTGCCAGCGGCGCTAGAGGTGAAAAACTGTTTTTT. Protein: CASGARGEKLFF.

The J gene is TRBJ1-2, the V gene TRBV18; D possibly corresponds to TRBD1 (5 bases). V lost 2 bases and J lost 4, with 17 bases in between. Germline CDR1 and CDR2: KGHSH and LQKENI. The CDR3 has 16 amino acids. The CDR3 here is CASSPNLGEIVYGYTF. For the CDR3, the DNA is TGTGCCAGCTCACCAAATTTAGGGGAAATCGTCTATGGCTACACCTTC.

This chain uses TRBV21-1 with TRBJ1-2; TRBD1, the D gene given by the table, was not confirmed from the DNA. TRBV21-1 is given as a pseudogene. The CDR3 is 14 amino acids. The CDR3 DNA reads TGTGCCAGCAGCAAAGCTCTGGACAGAGATGGCTACACCTTC. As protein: CASSKALDRDGYTF.

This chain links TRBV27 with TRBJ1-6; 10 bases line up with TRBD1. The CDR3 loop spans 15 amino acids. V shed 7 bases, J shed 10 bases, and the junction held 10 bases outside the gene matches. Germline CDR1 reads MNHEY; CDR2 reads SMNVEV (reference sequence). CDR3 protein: CASTLAGTGASPLHF. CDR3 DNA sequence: TGTGCCAGCACCCTCGCCGGGACAGGGGCCTCACCCCTCCACTTT.

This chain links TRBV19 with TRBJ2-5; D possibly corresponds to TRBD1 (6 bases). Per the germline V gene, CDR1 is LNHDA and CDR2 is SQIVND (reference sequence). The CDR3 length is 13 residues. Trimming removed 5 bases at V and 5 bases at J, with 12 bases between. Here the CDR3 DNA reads TGTGCCAGTAGTGCCTGGGGGCTTGAGACCCAGTACTTC. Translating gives CASSAWGLETQYF.

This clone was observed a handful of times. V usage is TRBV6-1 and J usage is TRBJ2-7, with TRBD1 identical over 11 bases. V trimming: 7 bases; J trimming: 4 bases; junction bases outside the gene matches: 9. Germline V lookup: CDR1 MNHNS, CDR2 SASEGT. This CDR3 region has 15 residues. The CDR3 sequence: CASKGDRGNLYEQYF. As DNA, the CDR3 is TGTGCCAGCAAGGGGGACAGGGGGAACCTGTACGAGCAGTACTTC.